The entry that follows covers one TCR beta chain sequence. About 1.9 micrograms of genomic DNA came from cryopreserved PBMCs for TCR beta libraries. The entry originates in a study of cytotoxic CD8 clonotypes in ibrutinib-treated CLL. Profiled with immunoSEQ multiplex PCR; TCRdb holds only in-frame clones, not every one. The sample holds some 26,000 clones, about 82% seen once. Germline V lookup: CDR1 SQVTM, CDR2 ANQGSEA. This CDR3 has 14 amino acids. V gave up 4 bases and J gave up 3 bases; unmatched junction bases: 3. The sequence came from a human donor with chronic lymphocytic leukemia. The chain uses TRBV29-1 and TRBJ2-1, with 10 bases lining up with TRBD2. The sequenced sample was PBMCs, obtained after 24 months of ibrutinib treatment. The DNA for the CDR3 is TGCAGCGTTGCCGCTAGCGGGGGCTACAATGAGCAGTTCTTC. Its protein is CSVAASGGYNEQFF.